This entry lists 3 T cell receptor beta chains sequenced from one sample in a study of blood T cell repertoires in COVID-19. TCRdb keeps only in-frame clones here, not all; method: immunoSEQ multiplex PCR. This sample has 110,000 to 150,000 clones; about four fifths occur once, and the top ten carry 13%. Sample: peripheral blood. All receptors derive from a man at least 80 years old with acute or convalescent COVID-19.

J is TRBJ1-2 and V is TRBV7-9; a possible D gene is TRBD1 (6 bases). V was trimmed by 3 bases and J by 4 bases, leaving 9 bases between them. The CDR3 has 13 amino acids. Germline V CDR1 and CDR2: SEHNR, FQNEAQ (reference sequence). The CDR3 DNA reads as TGTGCCAGCAGCTTGGGCAGGGGCTATGGCTACACCTTC. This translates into CASSLGRGYGYTF.

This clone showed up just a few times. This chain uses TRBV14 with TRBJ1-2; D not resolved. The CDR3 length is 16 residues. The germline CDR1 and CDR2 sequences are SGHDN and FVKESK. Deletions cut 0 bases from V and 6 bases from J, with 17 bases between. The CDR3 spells CASSQDFFGNRDGYTF. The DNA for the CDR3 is TGTGCCAGCAGCCAAGATTTTTTCGGGAATCGCGATGGCTACACCTTC.

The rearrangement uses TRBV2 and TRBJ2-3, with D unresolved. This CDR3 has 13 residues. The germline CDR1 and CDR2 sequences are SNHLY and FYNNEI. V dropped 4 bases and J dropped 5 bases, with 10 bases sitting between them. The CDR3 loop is CASSVEYRDTQYF. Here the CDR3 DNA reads TGTGCCAGCAGTGTGGAGTATAGAGATACGCAGTATTTT.